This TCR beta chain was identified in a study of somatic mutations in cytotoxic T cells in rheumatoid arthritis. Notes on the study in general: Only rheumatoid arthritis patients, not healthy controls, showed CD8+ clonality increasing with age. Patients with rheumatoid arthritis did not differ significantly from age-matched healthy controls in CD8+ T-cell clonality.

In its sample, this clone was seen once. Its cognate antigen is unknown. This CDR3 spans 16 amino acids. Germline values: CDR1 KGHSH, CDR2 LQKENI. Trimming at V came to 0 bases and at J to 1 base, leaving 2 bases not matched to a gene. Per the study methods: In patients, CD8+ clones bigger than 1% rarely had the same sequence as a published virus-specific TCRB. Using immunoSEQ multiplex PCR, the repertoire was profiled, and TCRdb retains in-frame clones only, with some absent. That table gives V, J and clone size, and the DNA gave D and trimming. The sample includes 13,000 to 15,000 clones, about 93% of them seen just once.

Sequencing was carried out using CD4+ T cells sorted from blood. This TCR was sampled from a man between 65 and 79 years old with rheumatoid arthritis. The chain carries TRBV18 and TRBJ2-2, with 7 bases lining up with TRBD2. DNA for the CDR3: TGTGCCAGCTCACCACCCAGCGGGAAGAACACCGGGGAGCTGTTTTTT. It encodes CASSPPSGKNTGELFF.